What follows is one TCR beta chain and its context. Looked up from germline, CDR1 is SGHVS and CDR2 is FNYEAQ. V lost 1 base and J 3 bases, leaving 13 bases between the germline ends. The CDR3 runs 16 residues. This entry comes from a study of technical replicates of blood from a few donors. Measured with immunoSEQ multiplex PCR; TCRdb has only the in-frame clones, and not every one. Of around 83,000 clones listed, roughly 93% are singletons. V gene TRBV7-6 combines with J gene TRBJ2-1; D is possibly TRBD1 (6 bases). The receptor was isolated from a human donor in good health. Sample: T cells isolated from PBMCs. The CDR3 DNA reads TGTGCCAGCAGCTTAGTGTATGAGGACAGCTACAATGAGCAGTTCTTC. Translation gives CASSLVYEDSYNEQFF.